This TCR beta chain was sequenced during a study of patients and donors after allogeneic stem cell transplantation. TCRdb re-derived calls from the RT-PCR reads in MiXCR, one entry per CDR3 protein. In the table there are roughly 880,000 distinct CDR3 sequences, around 17% of which are singletons. Germline V gene lookup returns CDR1 DFQATT and CDR2 SNEGSKA (reference sequence). The CDR3 runs 18 residues. Trimming took 2 bases from V and 2 from J; bases not matched to a gene: 12. This rearrangement joins TRBV20-1 to TRBJ2-3, with 11 bases that match TRBD2. This clonotype was sampled from a human donor who was either an allogeneic HSCT recipient or a stem cell or donor lymphocyte infusion donor (not recorded which). It is not recorded whose cells these are; they may come from a transplant donor. The sequenced material came from blood, either unsorted or a sorted T cell fraction (not recorded which). CDR3 residues: CSARYPLGLAGNTDTQYF. The DNA of the CDR3 is TGCAGTGCTAGATACCCCCTAGGACTAGCGGGCAACACAGATACGCAGTATTTT.